This TCR beta chain emerged from a study of cytomegalovirus exposure and HLA in healthy donors. At the time of sampling, donors were nominally healthy, though unrecorded immune exposures were likely. The length of the CDR3 is 15 residues. With 0 bases removed from V and 0 bases from J, the gap between germline ends came to 10 bases. CDR1 and CDR2 (germline): GTSNPN, SVGIG (reference sequence). Whole-study results and caveats: Among TCR beta chains, those listed as cytomegalovirus-associated numbered approximately 150. Presence/absence analyses took donor sequencing depth as roughly uniform.

PCR amplification relied on 60 Vbeta primers (plus 13 Jbeta primers). Clones were sequenced by immunoSEQ multiplex PCR, and TCRdb holds only the in-frame ones, with some missing. The sample's table shows around 210,000 clones. Points on this clone: Antigen specificity is unknown.

This TCR came from a woman aged 25 to 45 in good health and CMV-seropositive. The rearrangement uses TRBV30 and TRBJ2-3, with a weak D call TRBD1 (5 bases). Sequencing used PBMCs. This chain's CDR3 is CAWSVMGRSTDTQYF. CDR3 nucleotide sequence: TGTGCCTGGAGTGTCATGGGGCGGAGCACAGATACGCAGTATTTT.